This TCR beta chain appears in the sequencing data of a study of cytomegalovirus exposure and HLA in healthy donors. Across the study: HLA-typed donors contributed approximately 92 million unique TCRs, which were held in an early data release.

This clone was observed once. Its specificity is not known. Per germline, CDR1 MRHNA and CDR2 SNTAGT. This CDR3 spans 19 amino acids. Losses at the gene ends were 0 bases for V and 9 bases for J; bases not matched to a gene: 13. 13 Jbeta primers and 60 Vbeta primers were used for the PCR. Assay used: immunoSEQ multiplex PCR; TCRdb lists only in-frame clones, some missing. The table shows approximately 70,000 clones, with more than 60% occurring only once. Study observations and caveats: A missense variant in DCLRE1C was later tied to TCR beta V- and J-gene trimming. It is likely that the observed cluster of highly shared sequence variants was a sequencing artifact.

The V and J genes are TRBV6-4 and TRBJ2-1; 14 nucleotides match TRBD2. The clonotype originates from a male donor in good health and CMV-seropositive. Sequencing used PBMCs. The CDR3 region has the DNA TGTGCCAGCAGTGACTCTACCGGGACTAGCGGGAGTAGAAGGGGTGAGCAGTTCTTC. Its protein product is CASSDSTGTSGSRRGEQFF.